This T cell receptor beta chain was documented in a study of blood T cell repertoires in COVID-19 (TCRdb year 2020). Broadly, across the study: The collaborator samples originated in the United States, Italy and Spain and spanned the acute and convalescent phases of COVID-19. The prospective study material was composed of cDNA or gDNA derived from T cells, B-cell-depleted T cells, or PBMCs. The dataset comprised deeply sampled blood TCRbeta repertoires from subjects exposed to, actively infected with, or recovered from COVID-19. The repertoires were released in a freely available public database meant as a resource for research on the immune response to SARS-CoV-2. The samples were drawn from two sources: the first 160 participants of the ongoing ImmuneRACE study, and over 950 subjects contributed by 6 global collaborators. The sample metadata nearly always contained a de-identified subject ID, COVID-19 status, age in years and sex. HLA class I and class II types, where available, came from metadata supplied by the sample provider rather than from assay-based typing. Summary of the overall study and its limitations: The amount of clinical and demographic metadata varied by source and participant and was provided uncurated.

The trim is 3 bases for V and 2 bases for J, with a gap of 11 bases between the germline ends. The cysteine opens and the phenylalanine closes a CDR3 of 15 amino acids. CDR3 DNA is the only sequence kept; it has 45 bases, read in frame from the first base. Looking up the germline V gene yields CDR1 LGHNA and CDR2 YNFKEQ. About this clone: It has no known antigen specificity. No per-base quality is available; no much larger clone lies one base away.

Participants in the prospective study were enrolled through a virtual design, were aged roughly 18 to 100 years, and lived in 20 to 30 United States geographic areas. In the prospective study, participants were assigned to cohorts based on the clinical history participants reported in a screening survey and a study questionnaire. Recovered participants in ImmuneRACE Cohort 3 were defined by two consecutive negative NP/OP PCR tests, clearance by a healthcare professional, or resolution of symptoms. In the prospective study, whole blood, serum and a nasopharyngeal or oropharyngeal swab were collected from each participant by mobile phlebotomists. Over a 2-month period, participants in the prospective study had the option of providing additional blood draws and questionnaires. Before DNA extraction, blood samples from the prospective study were shipped at room temperature or frozen. TCRbeta CDR3 regions were amplified from genomic DNA using the immunoSEQ Assay, a bias-controlled multiplex PCR. Under the source paper's analysis protocol: The number of nucleated cells in each sample was estimated from the amplification of reference gene primers within the assay. Sequence reads were collapsed and filtered to measure the absolute abundance of every unique TCRbeta CDR3 rearrangement. For each sample, productive Simpson clonality was calculated as the square root of Simpson's diversity index across productive rearrangements. The table was pulled from immuneACCESS by TCRdb, which kept in-frame rearrangements only. Such tables lose some clones; where checked, under half of the loss comes from unresolved V genes, and the rest has no known cause. V, J and clone size derive from that table, while D and trimming were established from the DNA sequence. This sample lists hundreds of thousands of clones; 75% to 90% were detected once. In total, the top ten clones hold 8% to 10% of the sample.

Material for sequencing was PBMCs or T cells enriched from blood (not recorded which). The receptor comes from a woman aged 40 to 55 who had recovered from COVID-19. The chain couples TRBV4-2 to TRBJ1-3, with no confidently assigned D gene. The CDR3 is CASSQVLTTGNTIYF. The DNA reads as follows: TGTGCCAGCAGCCAGGTACTTACTACTGGAAACACCATATATTTT.